Reported below is one T cell receptor beta chain. Antigen unknown. The CDR3 spans 15 residues. V shed 4 bases and J 3 bases; nucleotides not matched to a gene: 4. Germline lookup yields CDR1 LGHNA and CDR2 YSLEER. The data are from a study of CD8+ T cells in alopecia areata. Points from the study as a whole: Significant decreases in scalp clonality and expanded CD8+ clones followed tofacitinib treatment.

Treatment described: oral pan-JAK inhibitor, 5-10 mg twice daily. Starting from PBMCs, sorting isolated CD4+ and CD8+ T cells. cDNA reverse transcribed from extracted RNA served as the sequencing template. Produced via immunoSEQ multiplex PCR; TCRdb's table is partial and in-frame only. Of under 250,000 clones listed, about 58% are singletons. This sequence joins TRBV4-3 and TRBJ1-5; 9 nucleotides match TRBD1. The sequence derives from a human donor with alopecia areata. This sample comprised CD4+ T cells sorted from blood, obtained at week 4, from a patient treated with tofacitinib. CDR3 in DNA: TGCGCCAGCAGCCCGGGACAGGGCTTCAATCAGCCCCAGCATTTT. Translation gives CASSPGQGFNQPQHF.